Listed below are T cell receptor beta chains from one sample, sequenced in a study of shared clonotypes between healthy human individuals. Generated by immunoSEQ multiplex PCR, the TCRdb table keeps only in-frame clones and is missing some. The data contain millions of clones, more than 80% of them seen just once; the ten biggest clones take up under 0.45%. The source material was naive CD4+ T cells from PBMCs. The receptors were gathered from a man aged 18-30 years in good health. Some clones in this sample may be carry-over from other donors' samples. CDR3s include the opening cysteine and the closing phenylalanine or tryptophan. Clone size appears in some rows only: once, few, many, or a class for an expanded clone.

cdr3_length	v_call	clone_size	cdr3_aa
16	TRBV19	once	CASRRKPGQGDETQYF
15	TRBV2	.	CASRYEIGGGNTIYF
14	TRBV19	.	CASHLRGGHTEAFF
14	TRBV7-2	once	CASSFGGSGYGYTF
14	TRBV27	.	CASTTGGLGTEAFF
16	TRBV28	.	CASSLLGGGGNTEAFF
15	TRBV7-9	.	CASSQTSGRTDTQYF
14	TRBV6-1	.	CASSEIQGAYGYTF
15	TRBV28	.	CASSLYRRSSYEQYF
15	TRBV4-2	.	CASSQGTGGTYEQYF
15	TRBV27	few	CASSLIPGLGTEAFF
11	TRBV28	.	CASRTIDTQYF
17	TRBV7-6	.	CASSLYQRGSSYNEQFF
16	TRBV5-4	once	CASTIGGGRDQETQYF
16	TRBV5-1	.	CASRGLAGGIGETQYF
16	TRBV6-6	.	CASRGRGPEAYNEQFF
16	TRBV27	.	CASSAYRGSVGNEQFF
15	TRBV5-1	.	CASSSDRGNFYEQYF
15	TRBV15	few	CATSSEGLGKNIQYF
13	TRBV6-6	.	CASSQRGAYEQYF
13	TRBV6-5	.	CASSTGVRYGYTF
15	TRBV7-6	.	CASSPGAGQGQPQHF
14	TRBV7-2	.	CASSLRDWGDEQFF
11	TRBV20-1	.	CSLPGVYGYTF
15	TRBV5-4	once	CASSSPTGGKETQYF
12	TRBV2	few	CASSSLADGYTF
16	TRBV4-1	.	CASSQRSPSSYNEQFF
15	TRBV7-2	.	CASSVAGASYNEQFF
15	TRBV4-1	.	CASSQVGTGHNEQFF
15	TRBV5-6	.	CASSSGAGARNTIYF
13	TRBV28	few	CASSRRDSSGYTF
15	TRBV6-1	.	CASMYGFTSGETQYF
15	TRBV4-1	.	CASSQNPGAKTEAFF
15	TRBV5-6	.	CASSRWDRDYNEQFF
15	TRBV7-2	.	CASSLRREGSYEQYF
12	TRBV18	.	CASSPGNQPQHF
13	TRBV29-1	.	CSVVRKLNTEAFF
18	TRBV5-6	.	CASSLHHGGGGSNQPQHF
13	TRBV7-9	.	CASSLVWNTEAFF
13	TRBV11-2	.	CASSPRVGTEAFF
16	TRBV30	.	CAVVPGAGGPQETQYF
16	TRBV6-1	.	CASSEAVSSLSQPQHF
14	TRBV6-1	.	CASSESRAQETQYF
16	TRBV19	.	CASSRTGRGANQPQHF
14	TRBV2	.	CASSYRPNTGELFF
15	TRBV7-8	.	CASSKQPGHGTEAFF
14	TRBV7-6	once	CASSLAGGVGKLFF
15	TRBV19	.	CASSIARTSGNTIYF
10	TRBV20-1	.	CSASGRDGFF
15	TRBV11-3	.	CASSLGGSGANVLTF
17	TRBV7-3	.	CASSSPGGRHSYNEQFF
13	TRBV7-9	once	CASSVTGANEQFF
14	TRBV10-3	.	CAISTIQGRAEAFF
18	TRBV5-4	.	CASSKGQGGSSGANVLTF
16	TRBV7-9	.	CASSLVGGGSGNTIYF
15	TRBV5-5	.	CASSQVGGAREKLFF
16	TRBV7-2	once	CASSQNGALGAYEQYF